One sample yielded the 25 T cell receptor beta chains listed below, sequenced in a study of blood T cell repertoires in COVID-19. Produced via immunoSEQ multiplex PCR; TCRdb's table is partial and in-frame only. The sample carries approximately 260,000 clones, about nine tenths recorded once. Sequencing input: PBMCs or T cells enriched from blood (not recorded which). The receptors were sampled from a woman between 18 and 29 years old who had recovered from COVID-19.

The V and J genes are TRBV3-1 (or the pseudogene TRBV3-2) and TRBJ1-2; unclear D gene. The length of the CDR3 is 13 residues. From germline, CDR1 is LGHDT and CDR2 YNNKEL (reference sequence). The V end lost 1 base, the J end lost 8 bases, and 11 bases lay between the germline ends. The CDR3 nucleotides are TGTGCCAGCAGCCAAGTAGGAAGCGGCGGCTACACCTTC. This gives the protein CASSQVGSGGYTF.

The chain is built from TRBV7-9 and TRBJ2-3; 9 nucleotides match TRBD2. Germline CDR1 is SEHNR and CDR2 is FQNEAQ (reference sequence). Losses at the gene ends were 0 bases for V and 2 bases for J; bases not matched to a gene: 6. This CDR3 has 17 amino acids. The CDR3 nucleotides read TGTGCCAGCAGCTTAGCGCTGCTAGCGGGGACCACAGATACGCAGTATTTT. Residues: CASSLALLAGTTDTQYF.

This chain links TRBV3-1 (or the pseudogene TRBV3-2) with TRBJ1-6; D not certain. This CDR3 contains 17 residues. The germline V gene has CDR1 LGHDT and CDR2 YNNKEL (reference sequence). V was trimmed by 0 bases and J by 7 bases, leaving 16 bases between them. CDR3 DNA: TGTGCCAGCAGCCAAGAGCTTGCGTGGGAGGTCAATTCACCCCTCCACTTT. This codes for CASSQELAWEVNSPLHF.

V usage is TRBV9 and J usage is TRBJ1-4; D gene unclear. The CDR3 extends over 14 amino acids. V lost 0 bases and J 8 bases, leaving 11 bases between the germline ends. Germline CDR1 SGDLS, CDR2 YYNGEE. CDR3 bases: TGTGCCAGCAGCGTAGACAGCGAGGGAGAAAAACTGTTTTTT. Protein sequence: CASSVDSEGEKLFF.

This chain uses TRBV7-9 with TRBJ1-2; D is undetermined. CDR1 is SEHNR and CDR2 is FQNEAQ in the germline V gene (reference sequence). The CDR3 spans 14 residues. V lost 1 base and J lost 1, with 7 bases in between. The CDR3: CASSLGDFNYGYTF. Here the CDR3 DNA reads TGTGCCAGCAGCTTAGGAGATTTTAACTATGGCTACACCTTC.

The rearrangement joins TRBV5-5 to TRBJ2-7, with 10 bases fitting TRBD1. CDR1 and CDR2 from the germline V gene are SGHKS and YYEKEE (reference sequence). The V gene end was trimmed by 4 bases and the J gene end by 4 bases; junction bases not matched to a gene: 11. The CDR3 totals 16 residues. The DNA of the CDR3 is TGTGCCAGCAGCCACTCTACGGGGACAGGGGTTTACGAGCAGTACTTC. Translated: CASSHSTGTGVYEQYF. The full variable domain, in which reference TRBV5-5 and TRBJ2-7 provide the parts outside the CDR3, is DAGVTQSPTHLIKTRGQQVTLRCSPISGHKSVSWYQQVLGQGPQFIFQYYEKEERGRGNFPDRFSARQFPNYSSELNVNALLLGDSALYLCASSHSTGTGVYEQYFGPGTRLTVT.

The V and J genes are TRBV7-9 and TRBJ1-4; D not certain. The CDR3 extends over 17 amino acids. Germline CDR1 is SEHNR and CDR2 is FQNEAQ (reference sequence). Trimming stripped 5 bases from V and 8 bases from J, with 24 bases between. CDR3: CASSHEVYRETAEKLFF. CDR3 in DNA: TGTGCCAGCAGCCACGAGGTCTACCGGGAGACGGCAGAAAAACTGTTTTTT.

CDR3 protein: CASSVGQGALGTEAFF. Here the CDR3 DNA reads TGTGCCAGCAGTGTAGGACAGGGGGCTTTAGGCACTGAAGCTTTCTTT. The gene calls are TRBV27 and TRBJ1-1, with TRBD1 matching over 11 bases. CDR1 is MNHEY and CDR2 is SMNVEV in the germline V gene (reference sequence). This CDR3 region has 16 residues. V lost 5 bases, J lost 4 bases, and 9 bases stayed unmatched.

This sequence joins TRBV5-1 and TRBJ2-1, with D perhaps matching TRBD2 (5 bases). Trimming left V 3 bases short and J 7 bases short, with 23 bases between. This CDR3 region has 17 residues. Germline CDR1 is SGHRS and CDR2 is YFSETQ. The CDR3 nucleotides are TGCGCCAGCAGCTATGCGCCTCCGGGAAGTCCGGGAAATGAGCAGTTCTTC. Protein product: CASSYAPPGSPGNEQFF.

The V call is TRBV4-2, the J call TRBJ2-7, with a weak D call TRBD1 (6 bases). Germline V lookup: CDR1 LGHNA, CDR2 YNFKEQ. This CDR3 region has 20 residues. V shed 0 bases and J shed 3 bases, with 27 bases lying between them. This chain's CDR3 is CASSQDKRTETELSHYEQYF. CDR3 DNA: TGTGCCAGCAGCCAAGATAAAAGGACAGAAACGGAACTTTCACACTACGAGCAGTACTTC.

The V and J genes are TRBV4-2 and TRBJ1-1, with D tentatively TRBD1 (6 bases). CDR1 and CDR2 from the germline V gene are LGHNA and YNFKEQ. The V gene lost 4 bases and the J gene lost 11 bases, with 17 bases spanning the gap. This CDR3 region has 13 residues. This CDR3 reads CASSRAGDILAFF. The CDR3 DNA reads TGTGCCAGCAGCCGGGCAGGGGACATCCTGGCTTTCTTT.

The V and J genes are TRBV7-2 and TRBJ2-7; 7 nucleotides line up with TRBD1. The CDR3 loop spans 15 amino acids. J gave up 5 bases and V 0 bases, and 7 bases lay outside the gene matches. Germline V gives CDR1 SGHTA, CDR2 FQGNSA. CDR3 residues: CASSLALLTGHEQYF. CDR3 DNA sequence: TGTGCCAGCAGCTTAGCGTTGTTGACAGGGCACGAGCAGTACTTC.

CDR3 in DNA: TGTGCCAGCAGCGGCCGCGGATCTAACTATGGCTACACCTTC. The encoded protein is CASSGRGSNYGYTF. The chain links TRBV9 to TRBJ1-2; no clear D. From germline, CDR1 is SGDLS and CDR2 YYNGEE. The CDR3 length is 14 residues. The germline V and J ends were trimmed by 3 bases and 0 bases, with 9 bases remaining between them.

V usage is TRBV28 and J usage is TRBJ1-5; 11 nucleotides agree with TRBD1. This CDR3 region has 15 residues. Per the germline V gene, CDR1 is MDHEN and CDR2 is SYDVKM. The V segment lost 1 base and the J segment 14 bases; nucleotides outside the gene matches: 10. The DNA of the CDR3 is TGTGCCAGCAGTTTATCGGGACAGGGGGGAGCGAATGAGCATTTT. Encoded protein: CASSLSGQGGANEHF.

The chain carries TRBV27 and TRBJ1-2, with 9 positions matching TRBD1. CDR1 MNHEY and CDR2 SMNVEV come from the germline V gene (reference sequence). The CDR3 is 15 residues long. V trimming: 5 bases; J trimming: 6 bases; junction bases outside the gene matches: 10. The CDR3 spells CASSPPYRGPDGYTF. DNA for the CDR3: TGTGCCAGCAGTCCCCCCTACAGGGGGCCAGATGGCTACACCTTC.

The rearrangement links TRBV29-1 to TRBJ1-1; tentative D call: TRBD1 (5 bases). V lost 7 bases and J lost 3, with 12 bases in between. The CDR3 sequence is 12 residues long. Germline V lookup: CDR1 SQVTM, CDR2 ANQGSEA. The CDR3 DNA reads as TGCAGCGGCAGGGACTCGGACACTGAAGCTTTCTTT. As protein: CSGRDSDTEAFF.

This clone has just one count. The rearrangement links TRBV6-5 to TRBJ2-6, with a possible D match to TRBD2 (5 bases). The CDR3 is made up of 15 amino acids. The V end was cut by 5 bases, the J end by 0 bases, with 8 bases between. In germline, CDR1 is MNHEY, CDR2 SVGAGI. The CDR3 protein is CASSPEVSGANVLTF. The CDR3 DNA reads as TGTGCCAGCAGTCCGGAGGTCTCTGGGGCCAACGTCCTGACTTTC.

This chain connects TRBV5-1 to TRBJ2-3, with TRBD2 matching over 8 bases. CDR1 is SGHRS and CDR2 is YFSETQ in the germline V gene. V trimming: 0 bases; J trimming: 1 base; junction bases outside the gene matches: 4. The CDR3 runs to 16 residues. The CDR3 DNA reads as TGCGCCAGCAGCTTGGTTCTGCGGGGGGGCACAGATACGCAGTATTTT. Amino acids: CASSLVLRGGTDTQYF.

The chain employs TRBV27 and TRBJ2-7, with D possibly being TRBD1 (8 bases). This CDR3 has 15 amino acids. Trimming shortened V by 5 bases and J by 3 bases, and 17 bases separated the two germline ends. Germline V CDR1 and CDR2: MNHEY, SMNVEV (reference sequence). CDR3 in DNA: TGTGCCAGCAGTATGGGAGGGGACAGGCACTACGAGCAGTACTTC. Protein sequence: CASSMGGDRHYEQYF.

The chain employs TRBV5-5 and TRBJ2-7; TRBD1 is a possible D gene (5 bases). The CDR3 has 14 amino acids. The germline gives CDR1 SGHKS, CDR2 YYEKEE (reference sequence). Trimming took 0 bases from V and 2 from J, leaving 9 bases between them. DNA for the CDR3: TGTGCCAGCAGCTTGGTCCAGGGCACCTACGAGCAGTACTTC. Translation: CASSLVQGTYEQYF.

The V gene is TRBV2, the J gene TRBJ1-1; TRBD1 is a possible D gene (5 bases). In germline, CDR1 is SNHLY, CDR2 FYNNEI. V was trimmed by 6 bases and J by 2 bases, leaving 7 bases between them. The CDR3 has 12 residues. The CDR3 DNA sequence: TGTGCCAGCAGAAGGGGTAACACTGAAGCTTTCTTT. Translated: CASRRGNTEAFF.

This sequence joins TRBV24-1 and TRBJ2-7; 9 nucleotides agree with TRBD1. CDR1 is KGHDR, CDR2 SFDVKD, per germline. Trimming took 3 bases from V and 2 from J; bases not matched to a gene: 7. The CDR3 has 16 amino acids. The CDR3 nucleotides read TGTGCCACCAGTGATATGTCCGGGACAGGGACCTACGAGCAGTACTTC. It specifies CATSDMSGTGTYEQYF.

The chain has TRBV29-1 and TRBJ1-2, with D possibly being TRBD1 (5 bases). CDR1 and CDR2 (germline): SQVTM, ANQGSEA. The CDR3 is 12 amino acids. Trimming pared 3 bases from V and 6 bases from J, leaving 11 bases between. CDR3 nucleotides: TGCAGCGTTGAGAGGCAGGGCGATGGCTACACCTTC. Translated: CSVERQGDGYTF. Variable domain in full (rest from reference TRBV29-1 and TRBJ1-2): SAVISQKPSRDICQRGTSLTIQCQVDSQVTMMFWYRQQPGQSLTLIATANQGSEATYESGFVIDKFPISRPNLTFSTLTVSNMSPEDSSIYLCSVERQGDGYTFGSGTRLTVV.

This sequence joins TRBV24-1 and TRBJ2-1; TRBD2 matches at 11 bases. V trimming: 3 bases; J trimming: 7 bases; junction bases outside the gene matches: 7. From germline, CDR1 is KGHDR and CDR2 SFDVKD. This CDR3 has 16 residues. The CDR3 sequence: CATSDPLAGGGNEQFF. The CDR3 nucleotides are TGTGCCACCAGTGATCCTCTAGCGGGGGGTGGAAATGAGCAGTTCTTC.

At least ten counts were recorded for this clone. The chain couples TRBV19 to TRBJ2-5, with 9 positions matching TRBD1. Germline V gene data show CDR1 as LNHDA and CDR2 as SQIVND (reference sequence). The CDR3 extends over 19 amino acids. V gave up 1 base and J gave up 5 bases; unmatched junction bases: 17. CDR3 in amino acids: CASSIGWGTGQPGRETQYF. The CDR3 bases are TGTGCCAGTAGTATAGGATGGGGGACAGGGCAGCCGGGAAGGGAGACCCAGTACTTC.